A selection of T cell receptor beta chains follows, all from one sample in a study of siplizumab effects on memory and regulatory T cells. Sequencing used immunoSEQ multiplex PCR; TCRdb keeps in-frame clones, though not all of them. Of around 110,000 clones in the sample, around 94% were seen once. Material: non-Treg CD4+ T cells sorted from blood. The receptors were sampled from a human donor in good health. Each CDR3 is given with its conserved first and last residue.

v_call: TRBV6-5; j_call: TRBJ2-1; cdr3_aa: CASWRNPYNEQFF
v_call: TRBV6-1; j_call: TRBJ2-1; cdr3_aa: CASTWGAFSYNEQFF
v_call: TRBV6-1; j_call: TRBJ1-2; cdr3_aa: CASSLGYGYTF
v_call: TRBV9; j_call: TRBJ2-5; cdr3_aa: CASSVVGGQETQYF
v_call: TRBV6-1; j_call: TRBJ2-1; cdr3_aa: CASSGQSSYNEQFF
v_call: TRBV5-5; j_call: TRBJ2-2; cdr3_aa: CASSLRTSGSLNGELFF
v_call: TRBV5-1; j_call: TRBJ1-2; cdr3_aa: CASSRQDKNGYTF
v_call: TRBV6-6; j_call: TRBJ2-3; cdr3_aa: CASSYSIQRRADTQYF
v_call: TRBV6-6; j_call: TRBJ1-5; cdr3_aa: CASSLPESSNQPQHF
v_call: TRBV11-2; j_call: TRBJ2-5; cdr3_aa: CASSISGTGGQETQYF
v_call: TRBV7-2; j_call: TRBJ2-1; cdr3_aa: CASSSTSGRSYNEQFF
v_call: TRBV13; j_call: TRBJ1-5; cdr3_aa: CASSLSRGRGPQHF
v_call: TRBV6-5; j_call: TRBJ2-7; cdr3_aa: CASRSGGGDEQYF